This T cell receptor beta chain is from a study of T-cell reconstitution after alpha-beta-depleted transplantation in children. Study-wide results and caveats: Reports say that about two months after transplant, the alpha-beta T cells came out of several hundred graft clones that had expanded. Surviving thymic progenitors and recipient T cells were the source of high TCRbeta diversity at day 60 in some patients. At one year after transplant, newly produced T cells mostly accounted for T-cell counts and diversity.

CDR1 and CDR2 (germline): MNHEY, SVGAGI. This CDR3 is built from 17 residues. Trimming took 0 bases from V and 5 from J; bases not matched to a gene: 9. This clonotype showed up many times. The antigen remains undetermined. TCRbeta library construction was performed incorporating unique molecular identifiers. TCRdb reprocessed the PCR reads with MiXCR, giving one entry per CDR3 protein. The profile shows tens of thousands of distinct CDR3 sequences, around 6.6% of them singletons. V is TRBV6-5 and J is TRBJ2-5; 10 bases map to TRBD1. This specimen was peripheral blood, taken 60 days after TCRalphabeta/CD19-depleted stem cell transplant. This receptor was identified in a child under three years old who had a stem cell transplant for acute myeloid leukemia, so the T cells may come from the graft donor. This CDR3 is CASSYSTGTGDRETQYF. The CDR3 bases are TGTGCCAGCAGTTACTCGACGGGGACAGGGGATCGGGAGACCCAGTACTTC.